The clone carrying this T cell receptor beta chain was observed a handful of times. The target antigen is unknown. TCRdb ran MiXCR on the reads and lists one entry per CDR3 protein. The data contain roughly 800,000 distinct CDR3 sequences, just under 30% of them singletons. CDR3 length equals 14 residues. J gave up 5 bases and V 1 base, and 4 bases lay outside the gene matches. Germline values: CDR1 SGHDT, CDR2 YYEEEE. This entry is derived from a study of T cell repertoires in cytomegalovirus infection. For the study at large: In public TCR beta signatures, there were indications of both CMV infection and matching HLA type.

This TCR came from a human donor in good health (CMV status not recorded). Some clones in this sample may be carry-over from other donors' samples. The V call is TRBV5-6, the J call TRBJ2-5; 8 bases line up with TRBD1. The source was cultured CD8+ T cells from PBMCs, collected from culture after CMV antigen stimulation. The CDR3 region is CASSLTRDRETQYF. The CDR3 DNA reads as TGTGCCAGCAGCTTGACCAGGGACAGGGAGACCCAGTACTTC. Full variable domain (outside the CDR3, taken from reference TRBV5-6 and TRBJ2-5): DAGVTQSPTHLIKTRGQQVTLRCSPKSGHDTVSWYQQALGQGPQFIFQYYEEEERQRGNFPDRFSGHQFPNYSSELNVNALLLGDSALYLCASSLTRDRETQYFGPGTRLLVL.